The next 15 T cell receptor beta chains were all read from a single sample in a study of metastatic and nonmetastatic thyroid tumors. Patients had received no treatment of any kind before thyroid surgery. With MiXCR, TCRdb reprocessed the PCR reads. The sample lists some 23,000 clones, about a quarter occurring once. Sequencing was carried out using tumor tissue. The receptors were sampled from a female donor with papillary thyroid cancer or a benign thyroid nodule (not recorded which). Some clones in this sample may be carry-over from other donors' samples.

The chain couples TRBV5-1 to TRBJ2-7; TRBD1 matches at 10 bases. This CDR3 is built from 17 residues. Germline CDR1 is SGHRS and CDR2 is YFSETQ. After removal of 1 base from V and 4 bases from J, the junction contained 11 bases not matched to a gene. This chain's CDR3 is CASSLRAGQGELYEQYF. The CDR3 coding sequence is TGCGCCAGCAGCTTGAGGGCCGGACAGGGGGAGCTTTACGAGCAGTACTTC.

This clone has ten or more counts. The genes are TRBV19 and TRBJ2-5; no firm D call. Germline V gene data show CDR1 as LNHDA and CDR2 as SQIVND (reference sequence). V lost 1 base, J lost 2 bases, and 8 bases lay in between. There are 14 residues in the CDR3. The CDR3 DNA follows: TGTGCCAGTAGTATAGGGGCTGTACAAGAGACCCAGTACTTC. This translates into CASSIGAVQETQYF.

In its sample, this clone was seen many times. The chain couples TRBV7-2 to TRBJ2-3; no reliable D call. Germline V gene lookup returns CDR1 SGHTA and CDR2 FQGNSA. With 0 bases removed from V and 3 bases from J, the gap between germline ends came to 7 bases. The CDR3 consists of 14 residues. CDR3 DNA: TGTGCCAGCAGCTTAGCGGGGTGGACAGATACGCAGTATTTT. It translates to CASSLAGWTDTQYF.

Notes on this clone: The CDR3 does not end in the conserved phenylalanine or tryptophan, so this is likely a read error. V usage is TRBV6-2 or TRBV6-3 and J usage is TRBJ1-2, with D perhaps matching TRBD1 (5 bases). The V gene's germline CDR1 is MNHEY and CDR2 SVGEGT. This CDR3 contains 16 residues. The V end was cut by 2 bases, the J end by 0 bases, with 13 bases between. CDR3 amino acids: CASSYGQGPSNYGYTL. DNA for the CDR3: TGTGCCAGCAGTTACGGCCAGGGACCCTCTAACTATGGCTACACCTTA.

On this clone itself: This CDR3 is missing its conserved last phenylalanine or tryptophan, likely due to a read error. The chain recombines TRBV20-1 with TRBJ1-5, with D maybe TRBD1 (5 bases). The V end was cut by 6 bases, the J end by 10 bases, with 25 bases between. The CDR3 loop spans 15 amino acids. CDR1 DFQATT and CDR2 SNEGSKA come from the germline V gene (reference sequence). DNA for the CDR3: TGCAGTGCAACCCCGGGCCCAGGGACGGGTCATCCCCAGCATTCT. This translates into CSATPGPGTGHPQHS.

As DNA, the CDR3 is TGTGCCACAAACTTAGCGGGCTCCCTGTTCGAGCAGTACTTC. Amino acids: CATNLAGSLFEQYF. The chain recombines TRBV6-2 or TRBV6-3 with TRBJ2-7; 7 bases match TRBD2. J gave up 6 bases and V 10 bases, and 15 bases lay outside the gene matches. Germline CDR1 is MNHEY and CDR2 is SVGEGT. CDR3 length: 14 amino acids.

The chain is built from TRBV5-1 and TRBJ1-1; 7 bases map to TRBD1. V trimming: 5 bases; J trimming: 5 bases; junction bases outside the gene matches: 12. The CDR3 spans 15 residues. Germline V lookup: CDR1 SGHRS, CDR2 YFSETQ. The chain's CDR3 is CASSRDSGGFTEAFF. The CDR3 DNA reads TGCGCCAGCAGTCGGGACAGTGGTGGTTTTACTGAAGCTTTCTTT.

Relative to its sample, this clone is medium-sized (0.01 to 0.1%). The gene calls are TRBV7-9 and TRBJ1-2; D gene unclear. Germline CDR1 reads SEHNR; CDR2 reads FQNEAQ (reference sequence). The CDR3 consists of 15 residues. The germline V and J ends were trimmed by 1 base and 1 base, with 10 bases remaining between them. This chain's CDR3 is CASSLVAPLNYGYTF. DNA of the CDR3: TGTGCCAGCAGCTTAGTAGCCCCTCTTAACTATGGCTACACCTTC.

For this clone: At one of its ends the junction is not consistent with the germline gene, which may arise from a read error. This chain joins TRBV18 and TRBJ2-2; possibly TRBD1 for D (6 bases). CDR3 length equals 16 residues. Germline V gene sequence: CDR1 KGHSH, CDR2 LQKENI. In nucleotides, the CDR3 is TGTGCCAGCTCACCACGGGCAGGGGTGAACACCGGTGAGCTGTTTTTT. As protein: CASSPRAGVNTGELFF. Full variable domain (rest looked up from reference TRBV18 and TRBJ2-2): NAGVMQNPRHLVRRRGQEARLRCSPMKGHSHVYWYRQLPEEGLKFMVYLQKENIIDESGMPKERFSAEFPKEGPSILRIQQVVRGDSAAYFCASSPRAGVNTGELFFGEGSRLTVL.

This clone was detected many times. V gene TRBV14 combines with J gene TRBJ2-7, with D possibly being TRBD1 (5 bases). Per the germline V gene, CDR1 is SGHDN and CDR2 is FVKESK. V shed 1 base and J shed 5 bases, with 15 bases lying between them. The CDR3 is 15 amino acids. The CDR3 spells CASSQVLRGVHEQYF. Written as DNA, the CDR3 is TGTGCCAGCAGCCAAGTATTAAGGGGTGTCCACGAGCAGTACTTC.

This clone was seen a handful of times. This chain joins TRBV28 and TRBJ2-1; D remains unclear. Trimming pared 7 bases from V and 3 bases from J, leaving 13 bases between. Germline-derived CDR1 and CDR2 are MDHEN and SYDVKM. This CDR3 region has 14 residues. CDR3 residues: CASTFSWDYNEQFF. CDR3 sequence (DNA): TGTGCCAGCACTTTCTCGTGGGACTACAATGAGCAGTTCTTC. The full variable domain, rest sourced from reference TRBV28 and TRBJ2-1, is DVKVTQSSRYLVKRTGEKVFLECVQDMDHENMFWYRQDPGLGLRLIYFSYDVKMKEKGDIPEGYSVSREKKERFSLILESASTNQTSMYLCASTFSWDYNEQFFGPGTRLTVL.

This clone has only a few counts. An end of the junction does not agree with germline; a read error may underlie this. V and J are TRBV28 and TRBJ2-6; D is ambiguous. Germline V gene lookup returns CDR1 MDHEN and CDR2 SYDVKM. The CDR3 is made up of 15 amino acids. This CDR3 is CAISLLLSGANVLTF. The CDR3 DNA sequence: TGTGCCATCAGTTTATTGCTCTCTGGTGCCAACGTCCTGACTTTC.

In its sample, this clone ranks as medium-sized. V is TRBV6-2 or TRBV6-3 and J is TRBJ2-7, with 7 bases that match TRBD2. The CDR3 covers 15 residues. Germline CDR1 MNHEY, CDR2 SVGEGT. The ends lost 5 bases at V and 2 bases at J; junction bases unmatched: 9. CDR3 coding DNA: TGTGCCAGCAGTAAGACCGGACTAGAGGCCTACGAGCAGTACTTC. Protein sequence: CASSKTGLEAYEQYF.

In its sample, this clone was seen many times. The V gene is TRBV6-1, the J gene TRBJ2-7, with 8 positions matching TRBD1. Germline V gives CDR1 MNHNS, CDR2 SASEGT. The CDR3 runs 13 residues. V lost 6 bases to trimming and J lost 2 bases; unmatched junction nucleotides: 3. CDR3 region: CASSRDRTYEQYF. The CDR3 DNA is TGTGCCAGCAGCCGGGACAGGACCTACGAGCAGTACTTC.

V gene TRBV11-1 combines with J gene TRBJ1-2; D not resolved. CDR1 is SGHAT, CDR2 FQDESV, per germline (reference sequence). V lost 1 base and J 4 bases, leaving 19 bases between the germline ends. The CDR3 spans 17 residues. The DNA of the CDR3 is TGTGCCAGCAGCTTAGTTGAGGGAATCAGTCATTTCTATGGCTACACCTTC. It encodes CASSLVEGISHFYGYTF.